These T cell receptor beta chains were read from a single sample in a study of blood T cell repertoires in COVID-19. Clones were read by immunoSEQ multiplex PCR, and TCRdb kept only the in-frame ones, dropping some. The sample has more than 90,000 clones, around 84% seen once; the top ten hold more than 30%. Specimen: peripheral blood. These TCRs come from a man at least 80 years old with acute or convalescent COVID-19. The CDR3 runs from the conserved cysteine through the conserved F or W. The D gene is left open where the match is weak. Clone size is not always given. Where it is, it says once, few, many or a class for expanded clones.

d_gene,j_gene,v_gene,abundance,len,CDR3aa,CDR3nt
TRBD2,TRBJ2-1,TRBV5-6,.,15,CASSLRGGGGNEQFF,TGTGCCAGCAGCTTGCGGGGCGGCGGGGGGAATGAGCAGTTCTTC
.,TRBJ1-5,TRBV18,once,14,CASSPTGNNQPQHF,TGTGCCAGCTCACCTACAGGGAACAATCAGCCCCAGCATTTT
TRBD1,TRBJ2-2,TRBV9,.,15,CASSARTGGSGELFF,TGTGCCAGCAGCGCCCGGACAGGGGGTAGCGGGGAGCTGTTTTTT
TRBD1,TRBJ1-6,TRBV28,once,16,CASSSRGQGYNSPLHF,TGTGCCAGCAGTTCCCGCGGACAGGGTTATAATTCACCCCTCCACTTT
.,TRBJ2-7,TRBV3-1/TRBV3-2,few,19,CASSQVRARRQQGGYEQYF,TGTGCCAGCAGCCAAGTCCGTGCCCGCCGGCAGCAGGGGGGCTACGAGCAGTACTTC
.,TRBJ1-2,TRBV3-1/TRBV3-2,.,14,CASSGQRGRYGYTF,TGTGCCAGCAGTGGACAGCGGGGGAGGTATGGCTACACCTTC
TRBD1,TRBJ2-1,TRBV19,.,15,CASSRPGQVDNEQFF,TGTGCCAGTAGTAGACCGGGACAGGTGGACAATGAGCAGTTCTTC
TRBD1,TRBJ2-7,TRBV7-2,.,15,CASSSVPGTGAEQYF,TGTGCCAGCAGCTCGGTACCCGGGACAGGTGCCGAGCAGTACTTC
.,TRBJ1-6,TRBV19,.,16,CASSTIDSRSNSPLHF,TGTGCCAGTAGTACTATCGACAGTCGCAGTAATTCACCCCTCCACTTT
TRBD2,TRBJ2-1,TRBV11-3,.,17,CASSLRGTSGTRNEQFF,TGTGCCAGCAGCTTACGGGGGACTAGCGGGACCCGCAATGAGCAGTTCTTC